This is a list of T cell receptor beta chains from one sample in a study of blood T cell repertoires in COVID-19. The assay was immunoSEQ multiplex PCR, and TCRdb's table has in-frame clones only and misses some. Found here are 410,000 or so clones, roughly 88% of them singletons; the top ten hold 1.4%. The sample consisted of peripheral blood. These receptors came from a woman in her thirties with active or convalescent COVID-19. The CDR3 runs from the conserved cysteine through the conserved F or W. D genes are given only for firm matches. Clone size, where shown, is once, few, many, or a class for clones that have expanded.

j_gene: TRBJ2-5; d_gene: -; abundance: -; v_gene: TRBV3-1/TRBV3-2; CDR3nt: TGTGCCAGCAGCCACCCATGGGACTCTGGGGAGACCCAGTACTTC; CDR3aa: CASSHPWDSGETQYF
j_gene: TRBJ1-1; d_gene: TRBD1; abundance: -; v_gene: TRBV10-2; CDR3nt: TGCGCCAGCAGAAGGACAGGAGATATGAACACTGAAGCTTTCTTT; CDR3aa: CASRRTGDMNTEAFF
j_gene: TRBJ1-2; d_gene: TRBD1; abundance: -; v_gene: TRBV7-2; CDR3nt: TGTGCCAGCAGCTTAGCCCAGGGGGTTTACTCTGGCTACACCTTC; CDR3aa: CASSLAQGVYSGYTF
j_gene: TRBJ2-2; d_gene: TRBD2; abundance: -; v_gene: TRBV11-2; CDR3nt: TGTGCCAGCAGCTTAGTGTTCGGGCGGGAGGCGAACACCGGGGAGCTGTTTTTT; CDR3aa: CASSLVFGREANTGELFF
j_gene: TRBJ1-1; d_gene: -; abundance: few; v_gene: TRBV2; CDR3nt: TGTGCCAGCAGCATCGGAGCGAACACTGAAGCTTTCTTT; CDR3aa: CASSIGANTEAFF
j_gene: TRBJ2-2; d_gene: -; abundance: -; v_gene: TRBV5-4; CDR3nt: TGTGCCAGCAGCTTGGTTGCAGGGGACACCGGGGAGCTGTTTTTT; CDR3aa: CASSLVAGDTGELFF
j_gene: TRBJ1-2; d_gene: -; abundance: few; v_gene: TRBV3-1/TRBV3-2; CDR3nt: TGTGCCAGCAGCCAAGAAGGCGGGCTCTACTGGGGCTACACCTTC; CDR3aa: CASSQEGGLYWGYTF
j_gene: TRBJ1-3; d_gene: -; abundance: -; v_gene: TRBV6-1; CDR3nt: TGTGCCAGCAGTGACACGCCGGTCTCTGGAAACACCATATATTTT; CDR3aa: CASSDTPVSGNTIYF
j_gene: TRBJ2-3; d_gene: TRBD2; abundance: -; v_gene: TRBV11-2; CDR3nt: TGTGCCAGCAGCTCAAGACTAGCGGGGGGGCCGTGGACAGATACGCAGTATTTT; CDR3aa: CASSSRLAGGPWTDTQYF
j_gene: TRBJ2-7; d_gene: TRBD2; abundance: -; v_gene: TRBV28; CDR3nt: TGTGCCAGCAGCTACGGACTAGCGGAAAGCTACGAGCAGTACTTC; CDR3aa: CASSYGLAESYEQYF
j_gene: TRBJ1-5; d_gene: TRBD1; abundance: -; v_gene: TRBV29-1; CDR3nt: TGCAGCGTTGATGCAGGGGGCGCTGATCAGCCCCAGCATTTT; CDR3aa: CSVDAGGADQPQHF
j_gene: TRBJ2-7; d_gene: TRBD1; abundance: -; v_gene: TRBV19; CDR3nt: TGTGCCAGTAGTCCCGGGACAGGGGCCAACCACGAGCAGTACTTC; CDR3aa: CASSPGTGANHEQYF
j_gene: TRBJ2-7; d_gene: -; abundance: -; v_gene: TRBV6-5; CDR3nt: TGTGCCAGCAGAAACCGGGACACCAGCTCCTACGAGCAGTACTTC; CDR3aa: CASRNRDTSSYEQYF
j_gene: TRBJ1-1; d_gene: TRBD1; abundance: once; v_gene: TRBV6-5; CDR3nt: TGTGCCAGCAGTCTACAGGGGGTTGGGGCTGAAGCTTTCTTT; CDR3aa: CASSLQGVGAEAFF
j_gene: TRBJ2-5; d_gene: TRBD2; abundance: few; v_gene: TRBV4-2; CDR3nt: TGTGCCAGCAGCCAAGGAATGGGACTAGCGGACGAGACCCAGTACTTC; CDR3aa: CASSQGMGLADETQYF
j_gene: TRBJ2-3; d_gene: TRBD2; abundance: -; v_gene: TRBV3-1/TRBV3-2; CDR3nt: TGTGCCAGCAGCCAAGAAAGGGCTAGCGGATACACAGATACGCAGTATTTT; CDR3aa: CASSQERASGYTDTQYF
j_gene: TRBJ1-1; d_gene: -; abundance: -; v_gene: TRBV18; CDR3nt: TGTGCCAGCTCACTACAGGGTAACACTGAAGCTTTCTTT; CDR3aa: CASSLQGNTEAFF
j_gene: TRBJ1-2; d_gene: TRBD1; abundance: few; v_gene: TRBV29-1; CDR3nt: TGCAGCGTCCTGGACAGGGGTTATGGTGGCTACACCTTC; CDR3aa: CSVLDRGYGGYTF
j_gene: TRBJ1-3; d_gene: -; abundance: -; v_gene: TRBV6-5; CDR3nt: TGTGCCAGCAGACCGCAGGGAGGCCCTGGAAACACCATATATTTT; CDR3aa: CASRPQGGPGNTIYF
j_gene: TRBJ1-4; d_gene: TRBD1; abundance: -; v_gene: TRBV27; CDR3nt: TGTGCCAGCAGCCGAAACACCCGACAGGGGGTTAATGAAAAACTGTTTTTT; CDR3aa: CASSRNTRQGVNEKLFF
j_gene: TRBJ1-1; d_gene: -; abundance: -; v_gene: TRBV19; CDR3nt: TGTGCCAGTAGGGCGAACACTGAAGCTTTCTTT; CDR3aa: CASRANTEAFF
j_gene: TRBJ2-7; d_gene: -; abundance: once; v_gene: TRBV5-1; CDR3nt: TGCGCCAGCAGCAACGGGGAGTTAAGTGGCGAGCAGTACTTC; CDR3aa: CASSNGELSGEQYF
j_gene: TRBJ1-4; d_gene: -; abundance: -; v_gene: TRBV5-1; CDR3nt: TGCGCCAGCAGCTGGAGGGGAGGAGGGGATGAAAAACTGTTTTTT; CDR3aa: CASSWRGGGDEKLFF
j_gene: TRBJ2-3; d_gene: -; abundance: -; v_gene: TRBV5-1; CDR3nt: TGCGCCAGCAGTGGAGGGGAAAGGTCAGATACGCAGTATTTT; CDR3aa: CASSGGERSDTQYF
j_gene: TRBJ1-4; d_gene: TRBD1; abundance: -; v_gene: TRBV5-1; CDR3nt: TGCGCCAGCAGCTTGTCCGGGACAGGGAGTGAAAAACTGTTTTTT; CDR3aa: CASSLSGTGSEKLFF
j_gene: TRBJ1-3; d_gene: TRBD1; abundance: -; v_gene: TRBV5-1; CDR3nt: TGCGCCAGCAGCGAGACAGGGTCTGGAAACACCATATATTTT; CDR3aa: CASSETGSGNTIYF
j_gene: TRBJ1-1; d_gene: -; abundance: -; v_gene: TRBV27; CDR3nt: TGTGCCAGCACCGACAGGACAGAGAACACTGAAGCTTTCTTT; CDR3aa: CASTDRTENTEAFF
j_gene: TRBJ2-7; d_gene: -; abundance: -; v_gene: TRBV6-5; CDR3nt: TGTGCCAGCAGCACAGGGACACCCTACGAGCAGTACTTC; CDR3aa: CASSTGTPYEQYF
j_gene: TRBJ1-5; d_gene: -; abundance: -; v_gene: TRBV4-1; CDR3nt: TGCGCCAGCAGCTGGGGCAGCGGGGAGCCCCAGCATTTT; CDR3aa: CASSWGSGEPQHF
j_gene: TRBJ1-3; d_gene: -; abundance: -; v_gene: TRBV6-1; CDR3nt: TGTGCCAGCAGTGAACATGGCGCCGGAGACACCATATATTTT; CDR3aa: CASSEHGAGDTIYF
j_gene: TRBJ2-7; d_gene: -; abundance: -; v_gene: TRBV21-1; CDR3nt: TGTGCCAGCAGCCTCCGCGGAAGGACAGGCACTGTCTCCTACGAGCAGTACTTC; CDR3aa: CASSLRGRTGTVSYEQYF
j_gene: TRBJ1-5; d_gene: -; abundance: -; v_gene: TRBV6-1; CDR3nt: TGTGCCAGCAGTGAAGGGGCAGTTAATCAGCCCCAGCATTTT; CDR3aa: CASSEGAVNQPQHF
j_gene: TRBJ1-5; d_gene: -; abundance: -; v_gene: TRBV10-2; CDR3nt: TGCGCCAGCAGTGACCCAAGCCGCAGGGGTAGCAATCAGCCCCAGCATTTT; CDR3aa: CASSDPSRRGSNQPQHF
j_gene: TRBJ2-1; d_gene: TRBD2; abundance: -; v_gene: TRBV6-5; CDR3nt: TGTGCCAGCAGGCGGGAGGTGGGCTATGAGCAGTTCTTC; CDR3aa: CASRREVGYEQFF
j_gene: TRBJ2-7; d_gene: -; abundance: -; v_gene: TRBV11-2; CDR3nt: TGTGCCAGCAGCTTAGTTAGCGGAAGCTACGAGCAGTACTTC; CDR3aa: CASSLVSGSYEQYF
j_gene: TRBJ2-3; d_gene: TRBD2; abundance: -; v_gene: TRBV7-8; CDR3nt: TGTGCCAGCAGCTTAGGGGGAGGACTAGCGACAGATACGCAGTATTTT; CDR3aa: CASSLGGGLATDTQYF
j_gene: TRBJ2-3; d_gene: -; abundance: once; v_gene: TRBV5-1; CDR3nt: TGCGCCAGCAGCTTGGCCCCGCTAGCGACGGGGGTTCTCAATACGCAGTATTTT; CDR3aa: CASSLAPLATGVLNTQYF
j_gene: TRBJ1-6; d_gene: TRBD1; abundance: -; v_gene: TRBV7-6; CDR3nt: TGTGCCAGCAGCTTAACGGGACAGGGTAATTCACCCCTCCACTTT; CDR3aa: CASSLTGQGNSPLHF
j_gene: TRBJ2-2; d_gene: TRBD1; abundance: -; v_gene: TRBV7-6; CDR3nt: TGTGCCAGCAGCTTAGCGGGACAGGGGACCGGGGAGCTGTTTTTT; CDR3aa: CASSLAGQGTGELFF
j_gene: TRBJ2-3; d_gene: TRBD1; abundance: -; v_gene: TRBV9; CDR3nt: TGTGCCAGCAGCAGTGGGACAGGCCTTTCTAGCACAGATACGCAGTATTTT; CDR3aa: CASSSGTGLSSTDTQYF
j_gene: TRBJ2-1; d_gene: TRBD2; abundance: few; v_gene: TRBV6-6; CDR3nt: TGTGCCACCAAGCGGGAGGGCCCCCCTGAGCAGTTCTTC; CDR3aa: CATKREGPPEQFF
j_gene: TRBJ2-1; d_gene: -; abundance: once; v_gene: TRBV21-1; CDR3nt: TGTGCCAGCAGCAAAGGCGACAGCGACAATGAGCAGTTCTTC; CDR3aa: CASSKGDSDNEQFF
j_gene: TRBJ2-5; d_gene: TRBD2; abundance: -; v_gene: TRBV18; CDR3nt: TGTGCCAGCTCACTCTCGGGACTAGCGGAAGAGACCCAGTACTTC; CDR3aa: CASSLSGLAEETQYF
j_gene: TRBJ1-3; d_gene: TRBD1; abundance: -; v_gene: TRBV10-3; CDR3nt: TGTGCCATCAGTGAGACTCGACAGGGGGCGGCTTCTGGAAACACCATATATTTT; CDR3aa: CAISETRQGAASGNTIYF
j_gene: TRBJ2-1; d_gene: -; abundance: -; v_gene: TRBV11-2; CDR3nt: TGTGCCAGCAGCCTTCGACAGGCCCCAATACGTAATGAGCAGTTCTTC; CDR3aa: CASSLRQAPIRNEQFF
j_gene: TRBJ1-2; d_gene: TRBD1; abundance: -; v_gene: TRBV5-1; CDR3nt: TGCGCCAGCAGCTTAACAGGGGGCGCGAATGGCTACACCTTC; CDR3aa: CASSLTGGANGYTF
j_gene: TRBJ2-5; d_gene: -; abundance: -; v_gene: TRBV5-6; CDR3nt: TGTGCCAGCAGCTTGAGGGGATTAAAAGAGACCCAGTACTTC; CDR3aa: CASSLRGLKETQYF
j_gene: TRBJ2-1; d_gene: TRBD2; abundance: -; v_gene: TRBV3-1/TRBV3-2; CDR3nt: TGTGCCAGCAGCCATAGCCCGGGCGGGGGTGATGAGCAGTTCTTC; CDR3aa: CASSHSPGGGDEQFF
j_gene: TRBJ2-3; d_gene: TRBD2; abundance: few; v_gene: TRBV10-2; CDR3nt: TGCGCCAGCGGGACTAGCGGGGATGGAGATACGCAGTATTTT; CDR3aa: CASGTSGDGDTQYF
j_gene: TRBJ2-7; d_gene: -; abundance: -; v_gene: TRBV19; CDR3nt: TGTGCCAGTAGTCAGACCCGACAGTACGAGCAGTACTTC; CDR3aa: CASSQTRQYEQYF
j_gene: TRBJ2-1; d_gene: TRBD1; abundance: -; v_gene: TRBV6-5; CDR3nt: TGTGCCTGCAACAGGGGTTGGAATGAGCAGTTCTTC; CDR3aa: CACNRGWNEQFF
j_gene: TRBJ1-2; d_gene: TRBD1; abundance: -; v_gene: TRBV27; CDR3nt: TGTGCCAGCGGACCAACAGGGGGGGTCTATGGCTACACCTTC; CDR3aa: CASGPTGGVYGYTF
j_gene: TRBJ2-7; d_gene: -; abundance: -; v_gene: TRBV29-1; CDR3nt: TGCAGCGTTGTGGGGCAGGGGACGTACGAGCAGTACTTC; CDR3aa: CSVVGQGTYEQYF